This paragraph covers one T cell receptor (beta chain) sequence. Its antigen remains unidentified. Per-nucleotide qualities are absent, and no much larger clonotype sits a single base away. The data derive from a study of T cell responses to AZD1222 COVID-19 vaccine (TCRdb year 2021). Turning to the overall study: TCR sequencing was performed for roughly 240 trial participants, of whom about 200 were given two doses of AZD1222 and around 25 were given two doses of MenACWY control vaccine. Enrollment into the trials was organized by age into subgroups of 18-55, 56-69 and 70-plus years, and those subgroups contained 148, 28 and 57 TCR-sequenced participants, respectively.

The CDR3 regions of human TCRbeta chains were analyzed by immunosequencing. Regarding the original processing steps: Repertoire TCRs were matched against a reference library of SARS-CoV-2-specific TCRs generated with the MIRA antigen-specificity platform. Breadth meant the fraction of unique TCRs that were SARS-CoV-2-associated, whereas depth meant the fraction of total T cells that were SARS-CoV-2-associated. Using the MIRA data, every spike-specific TCR was mapped to the spike region that the TCR reacted to and assigned to either a CD4 or a CD8 class. Log10-transformed breadth and depth values were compared by one-way ANOVA with Sidak's multiple comparisons tests. This is the immuneACCESS table as TCRdb keeps it, with only in-frame sequences that have V and J called. A part of the clones is gone; compared with another copy, unresolved V genes explain less than half, and the rest is unexplained. Clonal size and the V and J genes are those of that table, whereas D and trimming came from the DNA. The sample data list 130,000 or so clones, and 85% to 95% of these were observed just once. The ten largest clones take up 0.91% of the sample.

This specimen's time point label, interpreted: baseline before first vaccination. What this sample's treatment or condition label stands for: meningococcal conjugate vaccine given as trial control. Vaccinee samples came from UK trials COV001 and COV002, including a single-blind randomized controlled phase 2/3 trial of AZD1222 (ChAdOx1 nCoV-19) in healthy adults. For TCRbeta chain sequencing, PBMC samples from trial participants were taken at day 0 and at day 28 after the second dose. Study-wide conclusions, independent of this receptor: CD4 TCRs associated with the vaccine covered the entire spike protein, and the dominant responses were in regions 160-218 and 743-854. Because no samples from the day 14 peak response were available, repertoires could be characterized only after the peak T cell response. In the small 56-69-year group, the increase in depth fell short of significance, most likely because of low power. Conclusions about previously exposed vaccinees are limited because only six or seven AZD1222 recipients were SARS-CoV-2 seropositive at baseline. Reportedly, almost half of the unique spike-specific TCRs recognized epitopes lying outside the regions that are mutated in the B.1.351 and B.1.1.7 variants. Most participants were white British and females outnumbered males, and the authors suggested that clonal diversity may have been underestimated. A significant rise in spike-specific TCR breadth and depth was observed after two AZD1222 doses relative to day 0 and relative to MenACWY recipients.

This receptor was identified in an adult in good health. The sample in question was peripheral blood, obtained on day 0 of MenACWY control vaccination.

The sequenced DNA: TGTGCCAGCAGCCAGGGGGGGACAGCGAACACCGGGGAGCTGTTTTTT. This encodes CASSQGGTANTGELFF. This chain is built from TRBV3-1 (or the pseudogene TRBV3-2) and TRBJ2-2, with a tentative D call of TRBD1 or TRBD2, each matching 7 bases. Cut back by 3 bases and 0 bases, the V and J ends lie 11 bases apart. The CDR3 sequence holds 16 residues, the cysteine and phenylalanine included. Left in the record is the CDR3 DNA by itself, 48 bases read in frame from the first base. CDR1 LGHDT and CDR2 YNNKEL are derived from the germline V gene (reference sequence).